The present TCR beta chain was sequenced within a study of cytomegalovirus exposure and HLA in healthy donors (TCRdb year 2017). With respect to the entire study: An earlier analysis of roughly 630 of the donors reported 250 to 300 Gb of sequence data and some 100 million unique TCR beta sequences from 150 million to 200 million T cells. The study aimed to test whether cataloging public T cell receptors could reveal signatures of past pathogen exposure. An earlier analysis of 450 to 750 of the donors used high-throughput TCR beta sequencing to judge whether each TCR beta V gene segment behaved as functional or pseudogenic. About 310 gigabases of sequencing data and tens of millions of unique TCR sequences were included in an early release covering 500 to 750 HLA-typed donors. Alongside the repertoire data, information on donor age, sex, ethnicity and CMV serostatus was compiled. Using immunosequencing, the study profiled T cell repertoires from approximately 700 subjects and related those repertoires to cytomegalovirus serostatus. Every discovery cohort repertoire had been produced on one sequencing platform. The genetic ancestry cluster associated with self-reported Caucasian donors included roughly four fifths of the roughly 360 genotyped donors. The study combined high-throughput TCR immunosequencing, statistical association of individual TCRs with disease status, and machine learning to predict cytomegalovirus infection status. The number of typed donors differed by locus: roughly 629-640 for A, B, C, DRB1 and DQB1; approximately 520 for DQA1; about 600 for DPA1; and about 450 for DPB1. The later analysis used no new phenotypic data to find candidate immune exposures, relying instead on TCR beta sequences and their occurrence across donors. A later analysis re-examined previously published TCR beta repertoires from just over 650 donors and added high-resolution HLA genotyping to investigate patterns of TCR occurrence. Besides the first cohort of roughly 660 subjects, a separate validation cohort made up of roughly 130 different subjects was used. Five DR-DQ haplotypes were treated as single units for association and clustering because of strong linkage in the cohort. Genome-wide SNP genotypes for about 55% of the roughly 670 donors were used in a later genetic analysis, which treated that subset as a discovery cohort. On average, approximately 250,000 unique TCR beta nucleotide sequences were sequenced per donor among more than 350 genotyped donors of the cohort, with roughly 18% of those sequences being non-productive. Class I and class II HLA loci were covered by the typing at four-digit resolution. Broader findings and caveats from the paper: In both the original and validation cohorts, the classifier was reported to diagnose cytomegalovirus status with high specificity and sensitivity. The cohort was sequenced for TCR beta chains only, and without alpha or paired-chain data the features that could be detected were limited. A further reported finding was that TCR beta sequences accurately predicted the HLA-A and HLA-B alleles for most subjects in the first cohort. According to a later genetic analysis, donors in an Asian-associated ancestry cluster had fewer N-insertions in productive TCRs than the approximately 630-donor mean. The study gave a list of some 150 TCR beta chains associated with cytomegalovirus. An association between a missense DCLRE1C variant and V-gene and J-gene trimming of TCR beta chains was found in a later genetic analysis and replicated in an independent cohort. Some IMGT-functional V segments, including TRBV6-2 and TRBV6-3, could not be told apart with the 87-base-pair reads, so those segments were excluded. Because counts were too low, about 18 rarely observed V segments, including chromosome 9 orphons, were excluded from the earlier analysis of around 590 of the donors. Compared with equally common non-associated chains, HLA-associated TCR beta chains in a later analysis were more clonally expanded and had lower generation probabilities. The authors suggested that the approach could potentially be generalized to other disease states and immunological phenotypes. Assigning TCR associations to individual alleles was difficult when HLA alleles, especially DR and DQ, strongly co-occurred. A later analysis reported that several top co-occurrence clusters appeared linked to parvovirus B19, influenza, CMV and Epstein-Barr virus. A cluster of highly shared sequence variants was judged likely to be a technical artifact of the sequencing pipeline. Presence/absence analyses assumed roughly uniform sequencing depth across donors, an assumption that may not hold. A later analysis found that most CMV-associated TCR beta chains appeared HLA-restricted, with HLA associations seemingly driven largely by CMV exposure. Specific HLA alleles were associated with some 15,000 TCR beta sequences at a false discovery rate of 0.05 in a later analysis. Broadly in line with IMGT annotations, most TCR beta V segments showed up in productive rearrangements about 90% or about 30% of the time in an earlier analysis of several hundred of the donors. Linkage disequilibrium might explain the correlated functional status among segregating V segments, but an unknown experimental factor could not be ruled out. In a later analysis, the rate of TCR association differed among HLA loci, with DRB1 alleles having the most associated TCRs and HLA-C alleles having the fewest. HLA typing was unavailable for some donors at each locus, so association tests used only the typed subset. Three of the identified cytomegalovirus-associated TCR beta chains were confirmed in vitro to be specific for cytomegalovirus antigens. CMV serostatus was the only immune exposure information available for the cohort. Across donors, most TCR sequences were observed very rarely, whereas some public TCRs were present in many individuals.

The protocol used for the library was the immunoSEQ multiplex PCR assay. For the multiplex PCR, a mixture combining 60 forward primers for TCR Vbeta segments and 13 reverse primers for TCR Jbeta segments was used. The CDR3 region of rearranged TCR beta genes was amplified from genomic DNA by a multiplex PCR assay. On the Illumina HiSeq System, the amplified TCR beta libraries were sequenced as 87-base-pair reads. As for the authors' bioinformatics: In a later analysis, tens of millions of unique TCR beta chains were counted across the 650 to 700 repertoires, and around 10 million of these chains were shared by at least two donors. A nearest-neighbor algorithm error-corrected the raw reads and collapsed the reads into unique sequences, merging closely related sequences to remove PCR and sequencing errors. CDR3 sequences were aligned to IMGT reference sequences to assign V, D and J gene segments. For a sequence to be retained, a match of at least six nucleotides was required to both a V gene segment and a J gene segment. A rearrangement was called productive if the CDR3 had no stop codons and remained in frame with V and J, and every other rearrangement was called non-productive. Following IMGT convention, CDR3 was defined as the stretch from the second conserved V-encoded cysteine up to the conserved J-encoded phenylalanine. The earlier analysis of 500 to 750 of the donors excluded any sequence lacking an unambiguous match to a single V gene segment. An earlier analysis of 587 of the donors called V segments functional above 56.7% productive rearrangements and segregating when the between-donor standard deviation exceeded 5%. To diagnose cytomegalovirus status from the catalog of TCR beta chain sequences, a statistical classification framework was built. A later analysis assigned V and J genes by comparing TCR nucleotide sequences with IMGT/GENE-DB human TR gene sequences. In a later analysis, CDR3 sequences and most-parsimonious VDJ recombination scenarios were assigned using the TCRdist pipeline. In a later analysis, each TCR beta chain was defined by its CDR3 amino acid sequence together with its V-gene family, and reads lacking a unique V-gene family were excluded. In a later analysis, 450 to 600 highly shared, low-generation-probability nucleotide sequences were removed to address suspected cross-contamination and a sequencing artifact. In a later analysis, a clonal expansion index was calculated for each public chain from normalized within-repertoire ranks of inferred template counts. In a later analysis, generation probabilities were computed using a VDJ recombination model fitted to out-of-frame rearrangements, and the results were checked against IGoR. Hypergeometric tests were used in a later analysis to score TCR-TCR, TCR-HLA and TCR-CMV co-occurrence, with a repertoire-size bias correction applied to the TCR pairs. To estimate false discovery rates, a later analysis permuted the HLA or CMV assignments 20 times. In a later analysis, co-occurring TCRs were grouped using DBSCAN, with TCRdist sequence similarity added in when clustering inside HLA-allele-positive subsets. Repertoires with fewer than 30,000 or more than 120,000 public chains were left out of co-occurrence clustering, as were several repertoires with anomalous nucleotide sharing. TCRdb carries this immuneACCESS record with in-frame sequences only. Its versions omit some clonotypes, under half of them owing to an unresolved V gene in the studies checked, with the rest unexplained. D and trimming come from the DNA, and the V and J calls and clone size come from that table. This sample holds over 100,000 clones; 83% were observed only once. The ten biggest clones cover just over 2.5% of the sample.

With respect to this clone: Its antigen is not yet known. Base qualities are not at hand, and no much larger clone is one base apart.

The cohort comprised several hundred healthy bone marrow donors. All cohort members were sampled while nominally healthy, although unrecorded immune exposures were likely present. The donor was CMV seronegative and belonged to the group of around 350 seronegative cohort members. A peripheral blood sample was collected from each donor, and TCR beta sequencing was performed on peripheral blood mononuclear cells. Genomic DNA extraction from the blood cell samples was performed with the Qiagen DNeasy Blood Extraction Kit. The germline V gene yields SGHAT for CDR1 and FQNNGV for CDR2. Between the V and J ends, shortened by 0 bases and 2 bases respectively, the junction contains 10 bases. The CDR3 numbers 15 residues from cysteine through phenylalanine. Only the CDR3 DNA stays, 45 bases, in frame from base 1.

The TCR originated in a middle-aged man in good health and CMV-seronegative. This chain is built from TRBV11-2 and TRBJ1-1; no D gene is confidently identified. Sequencing was done on a sample of PBMCs. The bases read TGTGCCAGCAGCTTAGAACGGAGGCCAAACACTGAAGCTTTCTTT. The resulting protein is CASSLERRPNTEAFF.